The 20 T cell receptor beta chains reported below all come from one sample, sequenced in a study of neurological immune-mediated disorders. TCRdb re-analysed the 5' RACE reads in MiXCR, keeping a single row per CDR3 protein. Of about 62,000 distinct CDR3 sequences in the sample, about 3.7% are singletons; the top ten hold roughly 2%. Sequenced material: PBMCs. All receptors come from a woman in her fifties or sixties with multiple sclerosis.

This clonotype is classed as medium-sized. CDR3 nucleotide sequence: TGTGCCAGCAGTGAGAGGAACAGTTACTATGGCTACACCTTC. This gives the protein CASSERNSYYGYTF. The V and J genes are TRBV2 and TRBJ1-2; D gene unclear. In germline, CDR1 is SNHLY, CDR2 FYNNEI. The germline V and J ends were trimmed by 3 bases and 3 bases, with 11 bases remaining between them. The CDR3 runs 14 residues. Full variable domain (remainder filled in from reference TRBV2 and TRBJ1-2): EPEVTQTPSHQVTQMGQEVILRCVPISNHLYFYWYRQILGQKVEFLVSFYNNEISEKSEIFDDQFSVERPDGSNFTLKIRSTKLEDSAMYFCASSERNSYYGYTFGSGTRLTVV.

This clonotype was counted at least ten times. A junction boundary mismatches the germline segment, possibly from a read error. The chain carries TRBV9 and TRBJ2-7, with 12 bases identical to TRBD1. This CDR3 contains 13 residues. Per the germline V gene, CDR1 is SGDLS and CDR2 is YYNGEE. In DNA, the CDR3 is TGTGCCAGCAGCGTGGGGACAGGGGGCTTTAAAGACTTC. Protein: CASSVGTGGFKDF.

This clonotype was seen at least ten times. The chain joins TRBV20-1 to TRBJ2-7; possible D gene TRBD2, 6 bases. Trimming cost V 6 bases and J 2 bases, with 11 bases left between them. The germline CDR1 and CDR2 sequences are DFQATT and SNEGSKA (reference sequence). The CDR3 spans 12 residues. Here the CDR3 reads CSAKEGAYEQYF. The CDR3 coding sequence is TGCAGTGCCAAGGAGGGAGCCTACGAGCAGTACTTC.

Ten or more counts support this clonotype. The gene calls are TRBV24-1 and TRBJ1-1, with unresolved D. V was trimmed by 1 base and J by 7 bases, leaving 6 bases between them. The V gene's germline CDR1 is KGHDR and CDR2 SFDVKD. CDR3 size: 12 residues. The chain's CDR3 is CATSDFGREAFF. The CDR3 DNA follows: TGTGCCACCAGTGATTTTGGCCGTGAAGCTTTCTTT.

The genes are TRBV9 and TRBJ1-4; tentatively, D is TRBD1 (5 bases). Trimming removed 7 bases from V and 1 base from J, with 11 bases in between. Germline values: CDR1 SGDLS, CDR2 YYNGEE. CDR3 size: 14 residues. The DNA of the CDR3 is TGTGCCAGCTCGCCGGGGGGAACTAATGAAAAACTGTTTTTT. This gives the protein CASSPGGTNEKLFF. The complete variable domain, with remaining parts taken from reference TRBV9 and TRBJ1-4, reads DSGVTQTPKHLITATGQRVTLRCSPRSGDLSVYWYQQSLDQGLQFLIQYYNGEERAKGNILERFSAQQFPDLHSELNLSSLELGDSALYFCASSPGGTNEKLFFGSGTQLSVL.

DNA for the CDR3: TGTGCCAGCAGTTTAGGGGCCAGGACCAACGAGCAGTACTTC. Its protein is CASSLGARTNEQYF. V is TRBV12-3 or TRBV12-4 and J is TRBJ2-7; no definite D call. V dropped 1 base and J dropped 5 bases, with 12 bases sitting between them. The CDR3 totals 14 residues.

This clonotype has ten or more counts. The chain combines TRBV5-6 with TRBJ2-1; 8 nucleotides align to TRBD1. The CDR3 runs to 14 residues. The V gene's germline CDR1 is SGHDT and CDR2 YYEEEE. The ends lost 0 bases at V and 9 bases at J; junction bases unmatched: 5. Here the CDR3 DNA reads TGTGCCAGCAGCTTGGATGCAGGGGGCCGTGAGCAGTTCTTC. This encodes CASSLDAGGREQFF.

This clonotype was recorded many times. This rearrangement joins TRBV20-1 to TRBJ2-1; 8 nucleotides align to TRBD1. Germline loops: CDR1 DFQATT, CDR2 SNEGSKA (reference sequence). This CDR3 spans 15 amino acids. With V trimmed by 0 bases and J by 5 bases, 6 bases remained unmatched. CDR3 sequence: CSARDSDRANNEQFF. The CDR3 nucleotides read TGCAGTGCTAGAGATTCGGACAGGGCCAACAATGAGCAGTTCTTC.

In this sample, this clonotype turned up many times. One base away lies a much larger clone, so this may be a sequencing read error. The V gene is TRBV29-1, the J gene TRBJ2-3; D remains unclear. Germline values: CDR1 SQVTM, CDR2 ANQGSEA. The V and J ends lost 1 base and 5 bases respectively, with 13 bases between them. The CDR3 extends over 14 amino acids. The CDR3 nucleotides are TGCAGCGTTGAAGGCCTCACGGGCGGAGATACGCAGTATTTT. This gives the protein CSVEGLTGGDTQYF.

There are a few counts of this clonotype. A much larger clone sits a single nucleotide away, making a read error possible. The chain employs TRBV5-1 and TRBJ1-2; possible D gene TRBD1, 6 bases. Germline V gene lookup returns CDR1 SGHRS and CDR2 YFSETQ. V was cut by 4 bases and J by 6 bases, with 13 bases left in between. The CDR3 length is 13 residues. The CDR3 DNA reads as TGCGCCAGCAGCCCCGGAAAGGGGGATGGCTACACCTTC. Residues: CASSPGKGDGYTF.

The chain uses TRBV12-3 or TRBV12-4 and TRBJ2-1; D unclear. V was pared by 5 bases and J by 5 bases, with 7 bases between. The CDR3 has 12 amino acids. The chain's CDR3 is CASSPSNNEQFF. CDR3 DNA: TGTGCCAGCAGTCCTTCCAACAATGAGCAGTTCTTC.

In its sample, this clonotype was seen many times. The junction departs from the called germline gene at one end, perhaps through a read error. The CDR3 nucleotides read TGTGCCAGCAGTCCAGCCGGGCAGAACTATCAGCCCCAGAATTTT. Translation gives CASSPAGQNYQPQNF. V gene TRBV12-3 or TRBV12-4 combines with J gene TRBJ1-5; no clear D gene. The CDR3 spans 15 residues.

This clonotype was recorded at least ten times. CDR3 sequence reads: CASSPLSWLQETQYF. The CDR3 nucleotides read TGTGCCAGCAGCCCCCTCTCGTGGCTCCAAGAGACCCAGTACTTC. V is TRBV7-9 and J is TRBJ2-5; D not certain. The CDR3 has 15 residues. CDR1 is SEHNR, CDR2 FQNEAQ, per germline (reference sequence). The V end was cut by 5 bases, the J end by 1 base, with 14 bases between.

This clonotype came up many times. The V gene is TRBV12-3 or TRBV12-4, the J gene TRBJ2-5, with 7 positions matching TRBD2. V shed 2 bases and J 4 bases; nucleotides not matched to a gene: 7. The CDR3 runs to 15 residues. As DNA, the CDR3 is TGTGCCAGCAGTTTAACCCGCGGGAGAGGAGAGACCCAGTACTTC. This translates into CASSLTRGRGETQYF.

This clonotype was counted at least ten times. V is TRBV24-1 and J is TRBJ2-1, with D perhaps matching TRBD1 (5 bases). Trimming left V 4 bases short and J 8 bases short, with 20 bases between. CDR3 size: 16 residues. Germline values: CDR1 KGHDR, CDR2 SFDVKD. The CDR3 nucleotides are TGTGCCACCAGTGACCCATTAGACAGCCCCTCCCATGAGCAGTTCTTC. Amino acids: CATSDPLDSPSHEQFF.

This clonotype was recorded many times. The CDR3 nucleotides are TGTGCCAGCGGCCAAGGTGGTAATGAAAAACTGTTTTTT. Translation: CASGQGGNEKLFF. The V call is TRBV27, the J call TRBJ1-4; D remains ambiguous. The CDR3 has 13 residues. V dropped 8 bases and J dropped 4 bases, with 11 bases sitting between them. Germline V CDR1 and CDR2: MNHEY, SMNVEV (reference sequence).

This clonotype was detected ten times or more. Written as DNA, the CDR3 is TGTGCCACCAGCAGAGATCCCGGGGGGGGTCAGCCCCAGCATTTT. Translated: CATSRDPGGGQPQHF. This rearrangement joins TRBV15 to TRBJ1-5, with a possible D match to TRBD1 (5 bases). Trimming removed 0 bases from V and 6 bases from J, with 12 bases in between. Germline V lookup: CDR1 LNHNV, CDR2 YYDKDF (reference sequence). This CDR3 is 15 amino acids long.

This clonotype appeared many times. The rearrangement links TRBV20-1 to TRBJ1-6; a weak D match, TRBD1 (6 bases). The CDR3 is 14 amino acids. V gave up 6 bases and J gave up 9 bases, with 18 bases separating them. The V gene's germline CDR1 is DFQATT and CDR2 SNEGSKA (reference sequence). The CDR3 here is CSARTETVLSPLHF. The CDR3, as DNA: TGCAGTGCGAGGACAGAAACGGTCCTTTCACCCCTCCACTTT.

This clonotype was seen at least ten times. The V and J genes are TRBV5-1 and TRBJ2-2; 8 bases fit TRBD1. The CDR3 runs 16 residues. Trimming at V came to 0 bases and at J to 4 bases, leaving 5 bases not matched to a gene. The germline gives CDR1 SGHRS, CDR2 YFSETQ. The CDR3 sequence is CASSLDYRGSTGELFF. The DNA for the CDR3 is TGCGCCAGCAGCTTGGATTACAGGGGGAGCACCGGGGAGCTGTTTTTT.

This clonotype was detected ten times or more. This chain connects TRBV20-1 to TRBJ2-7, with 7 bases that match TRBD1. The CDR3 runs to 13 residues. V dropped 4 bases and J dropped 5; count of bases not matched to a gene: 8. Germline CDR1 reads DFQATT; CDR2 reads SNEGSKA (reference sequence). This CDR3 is CSAIRQGMNEQYF. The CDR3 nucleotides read TGCAGTGCTATTAGACAGGGTATGAACGAGCAGTACTTC.